This TCR beta chain was profiled in a study of blood T cells in healthy people across ages (dated by TCRdb to between 2014 and 2017). Turning to the overall study: In model experiments, template switching captured roughly one uniquely barcoded TCR beta cDNA molecule for every two T cells. Using deep sequencing normalized with unique cDNA molecular identifiers, the study measured how TCR beta repertoire diversity changes with age. The donors were divided into four age groups: young (average around 15 years), middle-aged (about 39), aged (approximately 59) and long-lived (about 90). The study analyzed two additional independent replicas of 1 million unique cDNA reads from the same blood draw for two donors, one aged 18 to 30 and one aged 80 or older. Overall results and qualifications from the work: Estimates of total diversity based on one million sequenced T cells were regarded as lower bounds and as underestimates. As age increased, observed TCR beta diversity per million T cells dropped in a roughly linear way, and a significant reduction was already evident by age 40. Compared with the aged group, the long-lived group had more naive CD4+ T cells, fewer expanded clones and increased TCR diversity, a pattern suggesting age selection. Since profiling was done on bulk unsorted PBMCs, naive and antigen-experienced compartments could not be conclusively compared. Observed TCR beta diversity correlated strongly with the percentage of naive T cells measured by flow cytometry. Because donor CMV infection status was unknown, age-related changes in expanded clonotypes were potentially confounded.

Relative to germline, V is 4 bases shorter and J is 6 bases shorter, with 14 bases between their ends. There are 14 amino acids in the CDR3, from cysteine to phenylalanine inclusive. This entry keeps only the CDR3 DNA: 42 bases, framed from base 1. Library method: 5' RACE. Sequenced on an Illumina HiSeq 2500. The second PCR ran for about 6 to 11 cycles and used a J-beta primer mix along with a sample-barcoded 5' primer. A unique molecular identifier was introduced onto each TCR beta cDNA molecule by a template-switch 5' adaptor carrying 12 random nucleotides. At least 2.5 million CDR3-containing paired-end reads were obtained from each sample. First-strand cDNA synthesis was performed from all RNA using the Mint cDNA synthesis kit, with priming by a TRBC-specific oligonucleotide. After uracil-DNA glycosylase treatment, a first 18-cycle PCR used universal primers M1SS and BC2_uni_R on all cDNA. From the authors' description of their analysis: For normalization, 1 million high-quality reads, each with a distinct molecular identifier, were randomly selected from each sample. Instead of being binned into consensus sequences, reads that shared molecular identifiers were thrown out. CDR3 identification, clonotype clustering and error correction used MiTCR with a Q25 quality threshold and the strictest error-elimination algorithm. A nonparametric unseen species model with Euler transformation was used to estimate a lower bound on total TCR beta diversity. TCRdb trimmed the raw reads at Q25, called clones with MiXCR and kept productive beta chains. Identical CDR3 proteins give one entry, which carries the most common genes and DNA. These V and J calls originate from TCRdb's pipeline instead of the authors' own analysis. The sample records about 780,000 distinct CDR3 sequences, roughly 26% of which are singletons. Together, the top ten hold around 3% of the sample.

This clonotype appeared a few times. Its target antigen remains unknown. Base-call qualities are not available, and no considerably larger clone is one nucleotide away. Donors were a few dozen systemically healthy Caucasian individuals from Russia aged roughly 6 to 100 years. Approximately 10 milliliters of peripheral blood were collected from each donor into EDTA-treated Vacutainer tubes. Ficoll-Paque density-gradient centrifugation was used to isolate PBMCs, with at least 6.5 million per sample. Total RNA, at least 6 micrograms per sample, was extracted from PBMCs with Trizol reagent. Naive CD45RAhigh/CD27high T cell percentages were measured by flow cytometry on a PBMC aliquot from every donor. These same data were also listed under a study on T cells of mothers and their children. As the second paper documents: Donors were nine systemically healthy Caucasian individuals: three mothers and their six children. cDNA synthesis used all of the extracted RNA, with roughly 1.5 ug of RNA in each 15 ul reaction. Sample barcodes and 2-4 random nucleotides were added via the M1S primer in the second PCR. More than 9 million TCR beta CDR3 reads were obtained from each mother, and approximately 3 million reads were obtained from each child. TCR recombination output is similarly shaped by thymic selection in related and unrelated pairs, with a minor effect exerted by inherited differences. Normalized repertoire overlap in related mother-child pairs was always slightly higher than in unrelated mother-child pairs, but the difference was never significant. Persistent microchimeric T cell clones were not detected, at a sensitivity of 85 to 100 clones per million clonotypes. In the study, deep NGS was used to compare the TCR beta repertoires of mothers and children, and features distinguishing related mother-child pairs from unrelated individuals were sought. The mean age was roughly 44 +/- 4 years for the mothers and roughly 11 +/- 4 years for the children. After adapter ligation was performed with NEBNext reagents, the libraries were sequenced on an Illumina HiSeq 2000 with 100+100 nt paired-end reads. To prevent cross-contamination, the mother and child libraries were prepared a month apart and were sequenced in separate runs. Each donor had between about 450,000 and 2,100,000 distinct TCR beta clonotypes identified. Naive TCR beta clonotypes were estimated from low-frequency clonotypes matched to each donor's FACS-determined naive share, without sorting.

The specimen was blood. This clonotype originated in a boy between 5 and 17 years old in good health. Recombination linked TRBV12-3 or TRBV12-4 to TRBJ2-3; confidence is insufficient to name the D gene. The CDR3 amino acid sequence is: CASSSPGPRDTQYF. The DNA reads as follows: TGTGCCAGCAGTTCGCCCGGGCCCCGGGATACGCAGTATTTT.